The rows below give T cell receptor beta chains drawn from one sample of a study of CD8 T cells in ankylosing spondylitis. TCRdb independently ran MiXCR on the 5' RACE reads; one entry per CDR3 protein. The sample consists of about 64,000 distinct CDR3 sequences, 6.2% of them appearing once. Sequencing was carried out using synovial fluid, either unsorted or a sorted T cell fraction (not recorded which). Every receptor here comes from a male donor with ankylosing spondylitis. CDR3s leave out the opening cysteine and the closing phenylalanine or tryptophan.

cdr3_aa: ASTQGGYEQY
v_call: TRBV12-3/TRBV12-4

cdr3_aa: ASREGQGLSYEQY
v_call: TRBV27

cdr3_aa: ASSYGRRMNTEAF
v_call: TRBV6-5

cdr3_aa: SGGHRGTEAF
v_call: TRBV29-1

cdr3_aa: SVGQGGASYEQY
v_call: TRBV29-1

cdr3_aa: SVARRELSSTDTQY
v_call: TRBV29-1

cdr3_aa: ASSPRTGPNTEAF
v_call: TRBV27

cdr3_aa: ASLSSGNTIY
v_call: TRBV25-1

cdr3_aa: ASSLAQDTTQH
v_call: TRBV2

cdr3_aa: ASSQTSGTNNEQF
v_call: TRBV19

cdr3_aa: STPGTGAYLMNTEAF
v_call: TRBV20-1

cdr3_aa: ASSNPGQGTYNEQF
v_call: TRBV21-1

cdr3_aa: ASSLDRGETQY
v_call: TRBV11-3

cdr3_aa: AWSVKGLQETQY
v_call: TRBV30

cdr3_aa: SARTSGRAAGELF
v_call: TRBV20-1

cdr3_aa: ASSQSVWGFYNEQF
v_call: TRBV14

cdr3_aa: ASSEGRSSGANVLT
v_call: TRBV25-1

cdr3_aa: ASSLSQGLYEQY
v_call: TRBV7-9

cdr3_aa: ASSDIRGAYNEQF
v_call: TRBV6-1

cdr3_aa: ASSSQLLGSEQY
v_call: TRBV5-1

cdr3_aa: ASSHGQGAAYEQY
v_call: TRBV5-1

cdr3_aa: ASSLRQGLSEDS
v_call: TRBV3-1

cdr3_aa: ASRPQGVDIQY
v_call: TRBV12-3/TRBV12-4

cdr3_aa: ASSLGLGGNGAIY
v_call: TRBV5-1

cdr3_aa: ASSFTGNTEAF
v_call: TRBV9

cdr3_aa: SALRQGGANEKLF
v_call: TRBV20-1

cdr3_aa: ASSAGTEINIQY
v_call: TRBV7-9

cdr3_aa: ASSYLFETQY
v_call: TRBV6-2/TRBV6-3

cdr3_aa: ASSLRGYEQF
v_call: TRBV5-1

cdr3_aa: SGQEIEAF
v_call: TRBV29-1

cdr3_aa: CAIFRAPSKGDEQF
v_call: TRBV20-1

cdr3_aa: SAPRMGVDTEAF
v_call: TRBV20-1

cdr3_aa: SALPGGLGTDTQY
v_call: TRBV20-1

cdr3_aa: SARVATGGAQY
v_call: TRBV20-1

cdr3_aa: ASSYRASGTYNEQF
v_call: TRBV6-2/TRBV6-3

cdr3_aa: ASSLARGPREQY
v_call: TRBV7-2

cdr3_aa: ASRGPGTGANMNTEAF
v_call: TRBV2

cdr3_aa: GGGTGTFGEQY
v_call: TRBV29-1

cdr3_aa: ASSDGGGRETQY
v_call: TRBV2

cdr3_aa: ASSQDIVRQGVLSSYNEQF
v_call: TRBV4-1

cdr3_aa: ASSSMVQETQY
v_call: TRBV7-3

cdr3_aa: ASSYGQDSEAF
v_call: TRBV7-8

cdr3_aa: ASSHTGENTEAF
v_call: TRBV9

cdr3_aa: ASSQGIGWETYNEQF
v_call: TRBV4-3